This paragraph covers one T cell receptor beta chain sequence. There is no known antigen for this receptor. There are no base qualities to consult, and no much larger clone falls within one base. The sample contains more than one DNA sequence encoding this CDR3. The sample is drawn from a study of shared clonotypes between healthy human individuals (dated by TCRdb to about 2020). Looking at the study overall: The cohort included three men and a couple of women between 18 and 49 years of age. To estimate repertoire size and how much clonotypes are shared between individuals, the study performed deep sequencing of blood TCR repertoires from 4 to 6 healthy adults. To increase sequencing depth and limit assay-specific biases, different laboratories used diverse techniques to prepare libraries and sequence TCR repertoires. Between about 0.8 and 9 billion PBMCs per donor were obtained by leukapheresis. The study at large found these results: Pairwise subsampling indicated that sequencing depth was expected to affect the degree of clonotype sharing among donors. Sampling was restricted to blood, and TCR repertoires in tissue are likely to differ from TCR repertoires in blood. The small number of donors limited the genetic and exposure-history diversity represented.

From a lookup of the germline V gene (reference sequence), CDR1 and CDR2 are LNHDA and SQIVND. Reading from cysteine to phenylalanine, the CDR3 counts 15 amino acids. Left in the record is the CDR3 DNA by itself, 45 bases read in frame from the first base. Clipping removes 5 bases from V and 1 base from J, with 5 as the unmatched junction base count. Using the deep immunoSEQ assay, multiplex PCR amplified TCR CDR3 regions from genomic DNA. Genomic DNA extracted from each cell subset was distributed evenly over all wells of several immunoSEQ 96-well plates, and each plate served as one replicate. Each replicate PCR for unsorted PBMC received about 0.3 ug genomic DNA, equal to approximately 30,000 T cell genomes. Ten immunoSEQ deep assay plates were used to sequence the unsorted PBMC genomic DNA. Purified libraries were quantified with a Qubit 3.0 fluorometer, sized on a Bioanalyzer 2100, and re-quantified with the KAPA Library Quantification kit. Every immunoSEQ 96-well plate was sequenced on a dedicated single-read 150-cycle Illumina NextSeq 550 flow cell. Concerning the study's data processing: Because only junctional sequences without quality scores were contained in the immunoSEQ output, filtering matching that applied to full-length reads could not be performed. Sequences were annotated with PyIR, a Python wrapper for IgBLAST v1.9, and V/J genes and CDR3 were assigned using IMGT germline references. Reads were filtered out if the reads had weak V/J assignments (E-value above 1e-6), no CDR3, stop codons, out-of-frame junctions, or ambiguous translated residues. A V3J clonotype was defined by an identical inferred V gene, J gene, and CDR3 amino acid sequence. The percentage overlap between two repertoires was calculated by dividing the number of shared unique clonotypes by the size of the smaller repertoire. Repertoire richness was assessed with RTK rarefaction, the Chao1 estimator, and Recon v2.1 estimates of unobserved clonotypes. The table was pulled from immuneACCESS by TCRdb, which kept in-frame rearrangements only. Such tables lose some clones; where checked, under half of the loss comes from unresolved V genes, and the rest has no known cause. D and trimming come from the DNA, and the V and J calls and clone size come from that table. The sample has about 520,000 clones on record, approximately 78% of them singletons. The ten biggest clones cover approximately 12% of the sample.

The donors were healthy, HIV-negative adults with no recently reported acute infections or vaccinations. All donors were Caucasian adults living in Nashville, Tennessee, USA. In the unsorted samples, some 100 million PBMCs were counted, and genomic DNA was extracted using the QIAamp DNA Blood Mini kit. Blood was obtained by leukapheresis, after which PBMCs were separated by Ficoll-Histopaque density gradient centrifugation and cryopreserved in liquid nitrogen vapor phase. The receptor comes from a woman between 40 and 50 years old in good health. Some clones in this sample may be carry-over from other donors' samples. This sequence uses TRBV19 and TRBJ2-7; 10 bases in the junction line up with TRBD1. Sequencing was done on a sample of PBMCs. The nucleotides are TGTGCCAGTAGTCATCCGGGACAGGGGTCCTACGAGCAGTACTTC. Its amino acids are CASSHPGQGSYEQYF. The entire variable domain, with the stretches around the CDR3 drawn from the reference TRBV19 and TRBJ2-7 proteins, is DGGITQSPKYLFRKEGQNVTLSCEQNLNHDAMYWYRQDPGQGLRLIYYSQIVNDFQKGDIAEGYSVSREKKESFPLTVTSAQKNPTAFYLCASSHPGQGSYEQYFGPGTRLTVT.